The clone carrying this T cell receptor (beta chain) was observed once. Its antigen is unidentified. Unrecorded immune exposure was likely among donors, who were nominally healthy when sampled. The sample is drawn from a study of cytomegalovirus exposure and HLA in healthy donors. The PCR employed 60 Vbeta primers together with 13 Jbeta primers. Method: immunoSEQ multiplex PCR; TCRdb's copy keeps in-frame clones and lacks some. The data show some 170,000 clones, with approximately 82% seen just once and about 2% held by the top ten. General study points: Most TCRs appeared rarely, but some public TCRs recurred in many donors. By a later analysis, the bulk of CMV-associated TCR beta chains appeared HLA-restricted.

With 1 base removed from V and 0 bases from J, the gap between germline ends came to 12 bases. This CDR3 contains 16 residues. Germline lookup yields CDR1 SGHDN and CDR2 FVKESK. The V and J genes are TRBV14 and TRBJ1-1; D gene ambiguous. This sequence was found in a woman aged 25-40 years in good health and CMV-seronegative. The specimen was PBMCs. CDR3 amino acids: CASSQAPAGMNTEAFF. The DNA for the CDR3 is TGTGCCAGCAGCCAAGCTCCGGCGGGCATGAACACTGAAGCTTTCTTT.